This T cell receptor beta chain was sequenced for a study of blood T cell repertoires in COVID-19. For the study at large: T cells, B-cell-depleted T cells, or PBMCs supplied cDNA or gDNA.

Germline-derived CDR1 and CDR2 are SGHAT and FQNNGV. This CDR3 spans 17 amino acids. After removal of 5 bases from V and 6 bases from J, the junction contained 7 bases not matched to a gene. In the study's own analysis: Counts of nucleated cells, estimated from reference gene primer amplification, were obtained. Sequencing used immunoSEQ multiplex PCR; TCRdb keeps in-frame clones, though not all of them. V, J and clone size are those of that table, while D and trimming were read from the DNA. The table includes approximately 85,000 clones, approximately 89% detected once. This TCR was recovered from a man in his fifties with acute or convalescent COVID-19. The gene calls are TRBV11-2 and TRBJ2-1; 16 nucleotides align to TRBD2. Sequenced material: peripheral blood. The CDR3 sequence: CASSPGLAGGFRNEQFF. The CDR3 region has the DNA TGTGCCAGCAGCCCGGGACTAGCGGGGGGGTTTCGCAATGAGCAGTTCTTC.